This TCR beta chain was sequenced for a study of blood T cell repertoires in COVID-19. Study details: T cells, B-cell-depleted T cells, or PBMCs provided the cDNA or gDNA that served as material.

As handled by the study authors: From reference gene primer amplification, estimates of nucleated cell counts were derived. Repertoires were generated with immunoSEQ multiplex PCR, while TCRdb's copy carries only in-frame clones and drops some. V and J calls and clone size are given by that table; D and trimming were obtained from the DNA. The table has approximately 31,000 clones, about 85% seen once. Sequenced: peripheral blood. The clonotype was recovered from a woman aged 55 to 70 with active COVID-19.

The chain's CDR3 is CASSLVFPRGGLDTQYF. The CDR3 nucleotides are TGTGCCAGCAGCTTAGTCTTCCCGCGGGGGGGCCTGGATACGCAGTATTTT. The V call is TRBV7-2, the J call TRBJ2-3; 9 nucleotides agree with TRBD2. Germline V lookup: CDR1 SGHTA, CDR2 FQGNSA. V lost 1 base, J lost 6 bases, and 11 bases stayed unmatched. This CDR3 region has 17 residues.